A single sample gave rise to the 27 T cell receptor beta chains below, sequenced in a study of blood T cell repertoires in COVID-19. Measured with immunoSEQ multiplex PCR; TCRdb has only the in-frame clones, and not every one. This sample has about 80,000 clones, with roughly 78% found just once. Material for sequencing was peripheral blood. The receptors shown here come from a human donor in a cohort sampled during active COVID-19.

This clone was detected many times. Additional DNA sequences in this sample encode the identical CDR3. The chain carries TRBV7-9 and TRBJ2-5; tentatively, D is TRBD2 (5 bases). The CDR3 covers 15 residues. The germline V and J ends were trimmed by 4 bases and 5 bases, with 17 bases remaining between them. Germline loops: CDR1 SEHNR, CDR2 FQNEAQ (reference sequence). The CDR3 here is CASSSSGEAEETQYF. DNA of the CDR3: TGTGCCAGCAGCTCATCCGGGGAAGCGGAGGAGACCCAGTACTTC.

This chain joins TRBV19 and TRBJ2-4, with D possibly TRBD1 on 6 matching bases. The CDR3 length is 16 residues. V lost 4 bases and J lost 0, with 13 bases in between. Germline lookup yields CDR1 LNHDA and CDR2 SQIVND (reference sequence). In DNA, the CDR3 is TGTGCCAGTAGTACCGGGACATCGATAGCCAAAAACATTCAGTACTTC. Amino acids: CASSTGTSIAKNIQYF.

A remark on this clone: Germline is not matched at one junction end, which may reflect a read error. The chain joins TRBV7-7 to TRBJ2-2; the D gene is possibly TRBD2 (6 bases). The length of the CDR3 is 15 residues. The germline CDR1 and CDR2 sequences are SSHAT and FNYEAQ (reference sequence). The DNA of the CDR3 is TGTGCTAGCAGCTTCGACGGGACTAACACCGGGGAGCTGTTTTTT. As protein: CASSFDGTNTGELFF.

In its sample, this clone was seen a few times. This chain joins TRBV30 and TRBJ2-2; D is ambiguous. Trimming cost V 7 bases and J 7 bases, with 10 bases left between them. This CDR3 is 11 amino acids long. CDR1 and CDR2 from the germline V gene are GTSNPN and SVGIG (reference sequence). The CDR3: CASPRYGELFF. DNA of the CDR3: TGTGCCTCCCCCAGGTACGGGGAGCTGTTTTTT.

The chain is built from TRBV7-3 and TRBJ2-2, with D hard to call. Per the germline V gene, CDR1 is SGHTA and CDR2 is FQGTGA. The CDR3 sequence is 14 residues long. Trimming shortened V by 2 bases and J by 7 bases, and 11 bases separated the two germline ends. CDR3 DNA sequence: TGTGCCAGCAGCTTATCAGGAATCGACGGGGAGCTGTTTTTT. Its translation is CASSLSGIDGELFF.

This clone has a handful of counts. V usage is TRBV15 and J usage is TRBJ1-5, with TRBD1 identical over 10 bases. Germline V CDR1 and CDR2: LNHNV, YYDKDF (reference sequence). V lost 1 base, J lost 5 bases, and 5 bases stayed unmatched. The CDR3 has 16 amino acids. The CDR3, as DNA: TGTGCCACCAGCAGAGGCAGACAGGGGGCCCATCAGCCCCAGCATTTT. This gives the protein CATSRGRQGAHQPQHF.

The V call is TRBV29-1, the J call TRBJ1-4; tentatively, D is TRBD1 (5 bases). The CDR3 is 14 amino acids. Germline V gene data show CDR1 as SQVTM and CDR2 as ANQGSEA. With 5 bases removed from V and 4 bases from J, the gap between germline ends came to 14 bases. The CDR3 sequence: CSVSKTEYNEKLFF. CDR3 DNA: TGCAGCGTTTCAAAGACAGAATATAATGAAAAACTGTTTTTT.

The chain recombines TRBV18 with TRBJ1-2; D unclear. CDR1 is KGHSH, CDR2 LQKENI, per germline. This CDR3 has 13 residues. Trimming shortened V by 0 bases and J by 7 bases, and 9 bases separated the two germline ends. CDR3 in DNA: TGTGCCAGCTCACCACCGACATACCTTGGCTACACCTTC. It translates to CASSPPTYLGYTF.

The CDR3: CASSYVGQGSNQPQHF. CDR3 nucleotides: TGTGCCAGCAGTTACGTAGGACAGGGAAGCAATCAGCCCCAGCATTTT. The chain carries TRBV6-2 or TRBV6-3 and TRBJ1-5; 8 bases agree with TRBD1. The germline CDR1 and CDR2 sequences are MNHEY and SVGEGT. This CDR3 comprises 16 residues. After removal of 2 bases from V and 1 base from J, the junction contained 4 bases not matched to a gene.

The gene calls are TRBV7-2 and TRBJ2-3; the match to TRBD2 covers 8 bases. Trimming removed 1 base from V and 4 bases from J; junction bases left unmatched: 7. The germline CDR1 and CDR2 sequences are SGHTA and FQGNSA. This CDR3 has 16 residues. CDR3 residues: CASSLVPGGAPDTQYF. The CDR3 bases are TGTGCCAGCAGCTTAGTCCCCGGGGGGGCCCCAGATACGCAGTATTTT.

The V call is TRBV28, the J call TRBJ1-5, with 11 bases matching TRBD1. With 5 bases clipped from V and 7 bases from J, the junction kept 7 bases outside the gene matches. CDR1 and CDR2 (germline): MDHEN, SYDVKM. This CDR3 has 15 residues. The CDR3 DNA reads TGTGCCAGCAGTCTCGGACAGGGGGCAAGGCAGCCCCAGCATTTT. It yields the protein CASSLGQGARQPQHF.

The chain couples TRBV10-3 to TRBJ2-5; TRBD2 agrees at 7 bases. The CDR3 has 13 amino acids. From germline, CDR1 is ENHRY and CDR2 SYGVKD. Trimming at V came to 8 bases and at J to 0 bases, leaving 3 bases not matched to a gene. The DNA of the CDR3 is TGTGCCATCCAAGCGGGGTACCAAGAGACCCAGTACTTC. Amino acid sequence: CAIQAGYQETQYF.

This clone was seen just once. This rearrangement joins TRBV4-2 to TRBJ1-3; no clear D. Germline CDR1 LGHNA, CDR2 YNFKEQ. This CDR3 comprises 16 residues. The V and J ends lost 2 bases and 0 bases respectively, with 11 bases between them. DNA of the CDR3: TGTGCCAGCAGCCAACCGAGAACCACCTCTGGAAACACCATATATTTT. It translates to CASSQPRTTSGNTIYF.

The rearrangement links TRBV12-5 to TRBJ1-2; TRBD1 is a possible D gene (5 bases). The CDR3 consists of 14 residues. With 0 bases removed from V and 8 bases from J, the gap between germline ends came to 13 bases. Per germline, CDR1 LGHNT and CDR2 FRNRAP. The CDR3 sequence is CASGLVGLGVGYTF. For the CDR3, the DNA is TGTGCTAGTGGTTTGGTAGGATTAGGGGTAGGCTACACCTTC.

The CDR3 DNA sequence: TGCAGTGCTAGTATGACAGGGGGCGGTTTATTGGATACGCAGTATTTT. Amino acid sequence: CSASMTGGGLLDTQYF. V and J are TRBV20-1 and TRBJ2-3; TRBD1 matches 10 bases. CDR3 length: 16 amino acids. The V and J ends lost 3 bases and 6 bases, in that order; junction bases with no gene match: 12. CDR1 is DFQATT and CDR2 is SNEGSKA in the germline V gene (reference sequence).

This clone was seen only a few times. The CDR3 reads CASSAVGSRNQPQHF. CDR3 DNA: TGTGCCAGCAGTGCGGTCGGATCCCGCAATCAGCCCCAGCATTTT. The chain couples TRBV28 to TRBJ1-5; no clear D gene. V lost 5 bases and J lost 2, with 13 bases in between. The germline V gene encodes CDR1 MDHEN and CDR2 SYDVKM. The CDR3 is made up of 15 amino acids.

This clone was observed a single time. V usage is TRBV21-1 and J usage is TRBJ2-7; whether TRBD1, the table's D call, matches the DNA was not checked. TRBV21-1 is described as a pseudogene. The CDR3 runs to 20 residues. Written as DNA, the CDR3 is TGTGCCAGCAGCAACTACGACACGGGACAGTGGGACGGAAATGCCTACGAGCAGTACTTC. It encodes CASSNYDTGQWDGNAYEQYF.

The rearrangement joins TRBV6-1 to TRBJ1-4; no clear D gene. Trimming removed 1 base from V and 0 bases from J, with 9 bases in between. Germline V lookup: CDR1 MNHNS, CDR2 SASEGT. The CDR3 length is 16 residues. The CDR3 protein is CASSEVWRTTNEKLFF. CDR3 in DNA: TGTGCCAGCAGTGAAGTGTGGAGGACAACTAATGAAAAACTGTTTTTT.

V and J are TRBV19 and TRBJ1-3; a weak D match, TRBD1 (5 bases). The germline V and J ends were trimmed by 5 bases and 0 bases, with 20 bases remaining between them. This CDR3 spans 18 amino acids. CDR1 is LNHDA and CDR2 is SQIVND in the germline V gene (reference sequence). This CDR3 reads CASSPTGRHESSGNTIYF. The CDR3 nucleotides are TGTGCCAGTAGTCCTACAGGCCGGCACGAAAGCTCTGGAAACACCATATATTTT.

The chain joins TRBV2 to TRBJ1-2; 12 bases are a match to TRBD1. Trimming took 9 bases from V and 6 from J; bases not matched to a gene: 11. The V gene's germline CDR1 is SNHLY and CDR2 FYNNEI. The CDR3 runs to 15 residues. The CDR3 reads CASSGTGGTRNGYTF. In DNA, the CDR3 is TGTGCCAGTTCCGGGACAGGGGGCACCAGGAATGGCTACACCTTC. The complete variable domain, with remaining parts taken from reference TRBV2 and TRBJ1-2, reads EPEVTQTPSHQVTQMGQEVILRCVPISNHLYFYWYRQILGQKVEFLVSFYNNEISEKSEIFDDQFSVERPDGSNFTLKIRSTKLEDSAMYFCASSGTGGTRNGYTFGSGTRLTVV.

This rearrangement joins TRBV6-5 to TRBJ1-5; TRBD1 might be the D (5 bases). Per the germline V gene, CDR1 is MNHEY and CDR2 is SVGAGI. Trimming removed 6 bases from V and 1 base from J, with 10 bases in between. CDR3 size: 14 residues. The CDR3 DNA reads TGTGCCAGCAGGACACAGGTGAGCAATCAGCCCCAGCATTTT. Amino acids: CASRTQVSNQPQHF.

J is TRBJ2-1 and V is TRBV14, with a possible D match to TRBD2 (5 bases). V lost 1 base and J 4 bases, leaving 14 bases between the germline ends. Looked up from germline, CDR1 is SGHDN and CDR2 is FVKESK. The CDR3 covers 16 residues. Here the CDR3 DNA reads TGTGCCAGCAGCCAAGTACAGTTAACGGGATACAATGAGCAGTTCTTC. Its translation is CASSQVQLTGYNEQFF.

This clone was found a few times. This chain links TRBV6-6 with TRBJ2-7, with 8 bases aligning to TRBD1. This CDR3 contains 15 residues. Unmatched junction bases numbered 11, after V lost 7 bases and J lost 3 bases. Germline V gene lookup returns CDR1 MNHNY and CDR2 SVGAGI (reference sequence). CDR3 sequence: CASIRDGTGIYEQYF. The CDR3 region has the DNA TGTGCCAGCATCAGAGATGGGACAGGAATCTACGAGCAGTACTTC.

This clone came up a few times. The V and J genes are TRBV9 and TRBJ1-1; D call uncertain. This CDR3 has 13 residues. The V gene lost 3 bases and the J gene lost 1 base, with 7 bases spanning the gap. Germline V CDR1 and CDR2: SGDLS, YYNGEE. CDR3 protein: CASSGTQNTEAFF. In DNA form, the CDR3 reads TGTGCCAGCAGCGGCACTCAGAACACTGAAGCTTTCTTT.

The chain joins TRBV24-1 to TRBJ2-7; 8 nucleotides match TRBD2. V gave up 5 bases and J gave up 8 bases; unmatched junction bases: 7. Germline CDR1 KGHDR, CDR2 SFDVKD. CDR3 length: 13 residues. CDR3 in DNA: TGTGCCACCAGTGTAACCGCGGGGGGAAAGCAGTACTTC. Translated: CATSVTAGGKQYF.

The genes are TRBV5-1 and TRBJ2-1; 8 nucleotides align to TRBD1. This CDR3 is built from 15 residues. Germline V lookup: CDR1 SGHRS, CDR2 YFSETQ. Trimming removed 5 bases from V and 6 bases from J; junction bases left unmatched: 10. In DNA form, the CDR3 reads TGCGCCAGCAGAGCCACAGGGGGTCTGGGCAATGAGCAGTTCTTC. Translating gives CASRATGGLGNEQFF.

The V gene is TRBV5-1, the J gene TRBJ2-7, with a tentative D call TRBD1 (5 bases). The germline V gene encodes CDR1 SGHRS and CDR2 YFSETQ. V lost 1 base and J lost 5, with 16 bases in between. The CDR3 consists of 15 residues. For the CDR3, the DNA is TGCGCCAGCAGCTTGTCTGGGGCTACCCTCCACGAGCAGTACTTC. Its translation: CASSLSGATLHEQYF.